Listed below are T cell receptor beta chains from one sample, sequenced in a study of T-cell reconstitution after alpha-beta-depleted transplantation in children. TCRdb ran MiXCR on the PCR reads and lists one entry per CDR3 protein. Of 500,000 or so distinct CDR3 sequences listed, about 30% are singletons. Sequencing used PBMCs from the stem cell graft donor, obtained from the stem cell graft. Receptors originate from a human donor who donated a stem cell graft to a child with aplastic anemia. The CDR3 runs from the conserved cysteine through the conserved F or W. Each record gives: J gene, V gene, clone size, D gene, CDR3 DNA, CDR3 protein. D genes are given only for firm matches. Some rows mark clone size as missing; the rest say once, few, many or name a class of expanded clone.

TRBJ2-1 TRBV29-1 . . TGCAGCGCCAGGGGCAGCGTTGGGGGTTTGGGTGAGCAGTTCTTC CSARGSVGGLGEQFF
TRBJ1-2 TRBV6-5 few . TGTGCCAGCAGTTACTCGAAGGAGTTCTATGGCTACACCTTC CASSYSKEFYGYTF
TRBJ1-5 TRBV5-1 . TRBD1 TGCGCCAGCAGCTCAACAGGGGGCGTTCAGCCCCAGCATTTT CASSSTGGVQPQHF
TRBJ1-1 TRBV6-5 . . TGTGCCAGCAGTTGGGCCGGACTTATCACTGAAGCTTTCTTT CASSWAGLITEAFF
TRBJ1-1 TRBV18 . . TGTGCCAGCTCACCAGGGGTGGGGTTAATAACTGAAGCTTTCTTT CASSPGVGLITEAFF
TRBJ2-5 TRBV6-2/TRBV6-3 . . TGTGCCAGCAGGCCCCCTGGGGGGCAAGAGACCCAGTACTTC CASRPPGGQETQYF
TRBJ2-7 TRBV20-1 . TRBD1 TGCAGTGCTGGGAGGACAGGGACCTACGAGCAGTACTTC CSAGRTGTYEQYF
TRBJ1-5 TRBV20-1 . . TGCAGTGCCCTCCCGCTTCGGGACAGCAATCAGCCCCAGCATTTT CSALPLRDSNQPQHF
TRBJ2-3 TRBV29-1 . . TGCAGCGTTGTGGCAGGGACCTTGGATACGCAGTATTTT CSVVAGTLDTQYF
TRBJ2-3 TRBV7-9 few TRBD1 TGTGCCAGCAGCCTACAGGGGGCTTTGGCAGATACGCAGTATTTT CASSLQGALADTQYF
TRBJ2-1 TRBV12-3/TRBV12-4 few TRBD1 TGTGCCAGCAGTTTCGGACAGGGACAAGATGAGCAGTTCTTC CASSFGQGQDEQFF
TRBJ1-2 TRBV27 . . TGTGCCAGCAGTTTCGGGGGGACGGAGTATGGCTACACCTTC CASSFGGTEYGYTF
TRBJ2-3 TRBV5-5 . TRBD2 TGTGCCAGCAGCACCTGGACTAGCGGGAGTCGTGGAGATACGCAGTATTTT CASSTWTSGSRGDTQYF
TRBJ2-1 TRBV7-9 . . TGTGCCAGCAGCTCGGACAGATTAGGGGAGCAGTTCTTC CASSSDRLGEQFF
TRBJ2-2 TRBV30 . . TGTGCCTGGAGCCGCGGCGGGGAGCTGTTTTTT CAWSRGGELFF
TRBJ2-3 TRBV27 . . TGTGCCAGCAGTTTAAGGGTGGATCCAAGCACAGATACGCAGTATTTT CASSLRVDPSTDTQYF
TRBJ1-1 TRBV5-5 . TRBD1 TGTGCCAGCAGCTTGGAGGGACAGACCATGAACACTGAAGCTTTCTTT CASSLEGQTMNTEAFF
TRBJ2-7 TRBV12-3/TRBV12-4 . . TGTGCCAGCAGTTTAAACGGGTTCTACGAGCAGTACTTC CASSLNGFYEQYF
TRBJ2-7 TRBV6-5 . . TGTGCCAGCAGCTTAGGGACGCCATCATACGAGCAGTACTTC CASSLGTPSYEQYF
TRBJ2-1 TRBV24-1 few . TGTGCCACCCAGGGAGTGAGCAATGAGCAGTTCTTC CATQGVSNEQFF
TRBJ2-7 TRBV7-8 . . TGTGCCAGCTCAGTAGGGGGGCTTGAGCAGTACTTC CASSVGGLEQYF
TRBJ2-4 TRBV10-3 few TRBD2 TGTGCCACCCAGGGACTAGCGGGAGGGAGGAGGGAAAACATTCAGTACTTC CATQGLAGGRRENIQYF
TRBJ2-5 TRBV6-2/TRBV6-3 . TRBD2 TGTGCCAGCAGTTACGGGCTAGCGGGAGGCCCTCAAGAGACCCAGTACTTC CASSYGLAGGPQETQYF
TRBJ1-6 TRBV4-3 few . TGCGCCAGCAGCCAAGATAGGGCAGGTGTCTTGAATTCACCCCTCCACTTT CASSQDRAGVLNSPLHF
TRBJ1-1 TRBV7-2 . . TGTGCCAGCAGCCCAAGGGGGGCGGCTGAAGCTTTCTTT CASSPRGAAEAFF
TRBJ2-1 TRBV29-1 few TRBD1 TGCAGCGTCGGGGGGGACAGGGGGCTCGACAATGAGCAGTTCTTC CSVGGDRGLDNEQFF
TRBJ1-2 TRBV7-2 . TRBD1 TGTGCCAGCAGCTTAGTCGGGACAGGGGGCTATGGCTACACCTTC CASSLVGTGGYGYTF
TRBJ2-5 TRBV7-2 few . TGTGCCAGCAGCTTACAAGCGGCTGGTGAGACCCAGTACTTC CASSLQAAGETQYF
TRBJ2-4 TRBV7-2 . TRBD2 TGTGCCAGCAGCTCCTGGACTAGCGCCAAAAACATTCAGTACTTC CASSSWTSAKNIQYF
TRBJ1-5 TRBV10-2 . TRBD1 TGCGCCAGCAGTGACGACAGGGGCGATCAGCCCCAGCATTTT CASSDDRGDQPQHF
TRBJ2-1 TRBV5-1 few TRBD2 TGCGCCAGCAGTCGGGGGAGGGAGGGATACAATGAGCAGTTCTTC CASSRGREGYNEQFF
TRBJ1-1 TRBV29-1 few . TGCAGCGCAGACCCGACGAACACTGAAGCTTTCTTT CSADPTNTEAFF
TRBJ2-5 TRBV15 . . TGTGCCACCAGCAGAGACCCAGAAAAAGAGACCCAGTACTTC CATSRDPEKETQYF
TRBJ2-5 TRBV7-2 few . TGTGCCAGCAGCTCCCACTCGGGGGAGACCCAGTACTTC CASSSHSGETQYF
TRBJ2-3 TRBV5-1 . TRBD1 TGCGCCAGCAGACCAACCGGGACAGGATACACAGATACGCAGTATTTT CASRPTGTGYTDTQYF
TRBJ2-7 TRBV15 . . TGTGCCACCAGCAGAGATCTCGCAGGGCAATCTACCTACGAGCAGTACTTC CATSRDLAGQSTYEQYF
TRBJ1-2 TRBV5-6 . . TGTGCCAGCAGCACGAGCTTCCGGGACTTCGGCTATGGCTACACCTTC CASSTSFRDFGYGYTF
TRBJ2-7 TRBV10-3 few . TGTGCCATCAGTGGCCGGGATAACTACGAGCAGTACTTC CAISGRDNYEQYF
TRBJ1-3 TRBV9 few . TGTGCCAGCAGCGTCGACGGGAACCTCCATTTCGGAAACACCATATATTTT CASSVDGNLHFGNTIYF
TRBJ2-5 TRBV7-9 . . TGTGCCAGCACCCCTCTGAAAGTCCAAGAGACCCAGTACTTC CASTPLKVQETQYF
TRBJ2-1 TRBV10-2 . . TGCGCCACCAAATTCCCCTTTTGGGACAATGAGCAGTTCTTC CATKFPFWDNEQFF
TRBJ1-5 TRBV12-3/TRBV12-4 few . TGTGCCAGCAGCCTAGGGGCGGGACACTCGCAGCCCCAGCATTTT CASSLGAGHSQPQHF
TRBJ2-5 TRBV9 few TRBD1 TGTGCCAGCAGCGACGGGACAGGGGTATCCCAGTACTTC CASSDGTGVSQYF
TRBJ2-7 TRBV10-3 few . TGTGCCATCAGTGAGTCGGCGGGACGTTCCTACGAGCAGTACTTC CAISESAGRSYEQYF
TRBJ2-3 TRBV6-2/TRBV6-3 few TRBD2 TGTGCCAGCAGCCAACGATGGGGGGGTTACGGCACAGATACGCAGTATTTT CASSQRWGGYGTDTQYF
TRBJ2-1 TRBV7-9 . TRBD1 TGTGCCAGCAGCCCGGACAGGAGGCGTAGAGAGCAGTTCTTC CASSPDRRRREQFF
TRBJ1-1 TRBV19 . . TGTGCCAGTAGTATAGTACAGGGCGGCGGGACTGAAGCTTTCTTT CASSIVQGGGTEAFF
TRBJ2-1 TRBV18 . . TGTGCCAGCTCACCAAGCGCCCCAGGATCGAAGTACAATGAGCAGTTCTTC CASSPSAPGSKYNEQFF
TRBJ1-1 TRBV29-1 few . TGCAGCGTTGAAGACAAGAAAATAAAAGGGACTGAAGCTTTCTTT CSVEDKKIKGTEAFF
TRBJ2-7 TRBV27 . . TGTGCCAGCAGTTTCTCTGCAGGGACCTACGAGCAGTACTTC CASSFSAGTYEQYF
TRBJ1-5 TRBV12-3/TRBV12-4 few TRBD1 TGTGCCAGCAGAACAGGGGGTGAACAGCCCCAGCATTTT CASRTGGEQPQHF
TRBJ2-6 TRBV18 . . TGTGCCAGCTCCCCGCCCGGATCTGGGGCCAACGTCCTGACTTTC CASSPPGSGANVLTF
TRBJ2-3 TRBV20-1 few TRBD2 TGCAGTGCTTCACTAGCGGGAGAGACGCAGTATTTT CSASLAGETQYF
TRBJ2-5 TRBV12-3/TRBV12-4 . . TGTGCCAGCAGTGGGCAGACTAGTTGGGAGACCCAGTACTTC CASSGQTSWETQYF
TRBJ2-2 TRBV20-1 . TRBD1 TGCAGTGCTAGACCGGGACAGGGGTTTCGGACCGGGGAGCTGTTTTTT CSARPGQGFRTGELFF